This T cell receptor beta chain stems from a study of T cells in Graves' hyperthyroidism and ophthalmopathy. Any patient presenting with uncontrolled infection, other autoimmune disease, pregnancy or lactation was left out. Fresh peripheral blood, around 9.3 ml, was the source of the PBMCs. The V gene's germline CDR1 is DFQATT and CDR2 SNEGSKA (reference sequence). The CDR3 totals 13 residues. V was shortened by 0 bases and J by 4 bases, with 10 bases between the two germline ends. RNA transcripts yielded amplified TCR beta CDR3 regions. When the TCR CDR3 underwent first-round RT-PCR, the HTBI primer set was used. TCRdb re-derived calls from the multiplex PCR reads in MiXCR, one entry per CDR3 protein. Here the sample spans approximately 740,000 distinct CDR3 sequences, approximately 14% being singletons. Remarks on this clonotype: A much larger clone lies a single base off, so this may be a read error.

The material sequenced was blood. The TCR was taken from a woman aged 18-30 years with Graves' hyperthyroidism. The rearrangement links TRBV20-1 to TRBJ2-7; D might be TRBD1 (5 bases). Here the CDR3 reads CSARDDRGYEQYF. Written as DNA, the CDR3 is TGCAGTGCTAGAGATGACAGAGGATACGAGCAGTACTTC.